Following are 24 T cell receptor beta chains from one sample sequenced in a study of T cell responses to AZD1222 COVID-19 vaccine. TCRdb keeps only in-frame clones here, not all; method: immunoSEQ multiplex PCR. The profile shows about 140,000 clones, 80% to 95% of them singletons. This material consisted of peripheral blood, taken 28 days after the second AZD1222 dose. The receptor set was obtained from an adult who received the AZD1222 COVID-19 vaccine.

The J gene is TRBJ1-2, the V gene TRBV2; D gene unclear. Trimming removed 6 bases from V and 4 bases from J, with 12 bases in between. Germline CDR1 SNHLY, CDR2 FYNNEI. This CDR3 contains 13 residues. Here the CDR3 DNA reads TGTGCCAGCAGGGAGGGAATTAGCTATGGCTACACCTTC. It specifies CASREGISYGYTF.

The V call is TRBV18, the J call TRBJ1-2; D possibly corresponds to TRBD1 (6 bases). Per germline, CDR1 KGHSH and CDR2 LQKENI. CDR3 length equals 15 residues. Trimming shortened V by 0 bases and J by 7 bases, and 15 bases separated the two germline ends. CDR3: CASSPPTGGLGGYTF. CDR3 sequence (DNA): TGTGCCAGCTCACCACCGACTGGGGGGCTGGGTGGCTACACCTTC.

This chain uses TRBV4-1 with TRBJ1-1; D is uncertain. With 5 bases removed from V and 1 base from J, the gap between germline ends came to 17 bases. Looked up from germline, CDR1 is MGHRA and CDR2 is YSYEKL. The length of the CDR3 is 16 residues. The CDR3 sequence: CASSYKGRSGNTEAFF. CDR3 DNA sequence: TGCGCCAGCAGCTATAAAGGGAGGTCAGGGAACACTGAAGCTTTCTTT.

CDR3 region: CASSQVQGSDYGYTF. In DNA form, the CDR3 reads TGTGCCAGCAGCCAAGTTCAGGGCTCCGACTATGGCTACACCTTC. The chain employs TRBV4-2 and TRBJ1-2; D may be TRBD1 (5 bases). Germline V gives CDR1 LGHNA, CDR2 YNFKEQ. CDR3 length: 15 residues. Trimming removed 1 base from V and 3 bases from J, with 12 bases in between.

This clone has only one observation. V usage is TRBV28 and J usage is TRBJ2-3; 8 bases agree with TRBD2. Per the germline V gene, CDR1 is MDHEN and CDR2 is SYDVKM. The ends lost 6 bases at V and 2 bases at J; junction bases unmatched: 13. The CDR3 length is 17 residues. Written as DNA, the CDR3 is TGTGCCAGCAGGCCGCTGCGCGGGAGGAGCGACACAGATACGCAGTATTTT. The encoded protein is CASRPLRGRSDTDTQYF.

The gene calls are TRBV2 and TRBJ2-1; TRBD2 matches at 11 bases. V was pared by 6 bases and J by 12 bases, with 13 bases of the junction left unmatched. There are 15 residues in the CDR3. Looked up from germline, CDR1 is SNHLY and CDR2 is FYNNEI. The DNA for the CDR3 is TGTGCCAGCAGCCCCGGGACTAGCGGCATTCATGGGCAGTTCTTC. As protein: CASSPGTSGIHGQFF.

The rearrangement joins TRBV19 to TRBJ1-5; D gene unclear. The CDR3 is 13 amino acids. The germline V gene has CDR1 LNHDA and CDR2 SQIVND (reference sequence). V lost 8 bases and J lost 2, with 10 bases in between. The CDR3 spells CASGFLGNQPQHF. The CDR3 nucleotides read TGTGCCAGTGGCTTCCTCGGCAATCAGCCCCAGCATTTT.

The V call is TRBV6-5, the J call TRBJ1-4, with 8 bases aligning to TRBD1. The CDR3 consists of 13 residues. Germline assignment: CDR1 MNHEY and CDR2 SVGAGI. V shed 8 bases, J shed 7 bases, and the junction held 6 bases outside the gene matches. The CDR3 is CASGQGRTEKLFF. The CDR3 DNA follows: TGTGCCAGCGGACAGGGTCGGACTGAAAAACTGTTTTTT.

J is TRBJ2-3 and V is TRBV7-3, with TRBD2 matching 7 bases. Looked up from germline, CDR1 is SGHTA and CDR2 is FQGTGA. The CDR3 loop spans 15 amino acids. The trim removed 5 bases at V and 3 bases at J, leaving 8 bases unmatched. CDR3 sequence: CASSPIGGITDTQYF. The DNA of the CDR3 is TGTGCCAGCAGCCCGATCGGGGGGATAACAGATACGCAGTATTTT.

The chain links TRBV19 to TRBJ2-7; 7 bases match TRBD2. CDR3 length: 15 residues. Trimming cost V 5 bases and J 5 bases; bases outside gene matches: 12. Looked up from germline, CDR1 is LNHDA and CDR2 is SQIVND (reference sequence). In nucleotides, the CDR3 is TGTGCCAGTAGTGACGCCGGACTAGGGCGGCACGAGCAGTACTTC. Protein product: CASSDAGLGRHEQYF. The variable domain in full, completed from reference TRBV19 and TRBJ2-7, reads DGGITQSPKYLFRKEGQNVTLSCEQNLNHDAMYWYRQDPGQGLRLIYYSQIVNDFQKGDIAEGYSVSREKKESFPLTVTSAQKNPTAFYLCASSDAGLGRHEQYFGPGTRLTVT.

The chain has TRBV5-1 and TRBJ1-2; no clear D gene. Looked up from germline, CDR1 is SGHRS and CDR2 is YFSETQ. The CDR3 has 13 amino acids. V lost 2 bases to trimming and J lost 6 bases, with 11 bases between them. The CDR3 here is CASSFSIRHGYTF. CDR3 bases: TGCGCCAGCAGCTTCTCGATCAGACATGGCTACACCTTC.

The chain combines TRBV7-6 with TRBJ2-3; D might be TRBD2 (6 bases). There are 13 residues in the CDR3. Trimming shortened V by 3 bases and J by 4 bases, and 8 bases separated the two germline ends. CDR1 and CDR2 (germline): SGHVS, FNYEAQ. The DNA of the CDR3 is TGTGCCAGCAGCTTGCAGCGGGCAGATACGCAGTATTTT. Translation: CASSLQRADTQYF.

The chain combines TRBV7-2 with TRBJ2-7; 11 bases agree with TRBD2. The CDR3 is made up of 15 amino acids. Germline V CDR1 and CDR2: SGHTA, FQGNSA. V shed 3 bases, J shed 7 bases, and the junction held 8 bases outside the gene matches. The CDR3 region has the DNA TGTGCCAGCAGCTTCACTAGCGGGAGACTGGGGGAGCAGTACTTC. The encoded protein is CASSFTSGRLGEQYF.

This sequence joins TRBV9 and TRBJ1-1; tentative D call: TRBD1 (5 bases). The germline V gene encodes CDR1 SGDLS and CDR2 YYNGEE. The CDR3 runs to 16 residues. V dropped 0 bases and J dropped 4 bases, with 16 bases sitting between them. CDR3: CASSVVMGGLGTEAFF. Written as DNA, the CDR3 is TGTGCCAGCAGCGTAGTCATGGGGGGATTGGGCACTGAAGCTTTCTTT.

This clone was recorded once. The gene calls are TRBV30 and TRBJ1-1, with 7 nucleotides matching TRBD1. Per germline, CDR1 GTSNPN and CDR2 SVGIG (reference sequence). This CDR3 region has 11 residues. Here the CDR3 reads CALTGLAEAFF. The CDR3 region has the DNA TGTGCATTGACAGGGCTCGCTGAAGCTTTCTTT.

The chain carries TRBV28 and TRBJ2-2; the D is unclear. Germline CDR1 MDHEN, CDR2 SYDVKM. V gave up 3 bases and J gave up 3 bases, with 8 bases separating them. This CDR3 contains 14 residues. CDR3 amino acids: CASSLQADTGELFF. The CDR3 DNA sequence: TGTGCCAGCAGTTTGCAGGCTGACACCGGGGAGCTGTTTTTT.

This sequence joins TRBV6-2 or TRBV6-3 and TRBJ2-7; 7 bases line up with TRBD1. The CDR3 spans 14 residues. CDR1 and CDR2 from the germline V gene are MNHEY and SVGEGT. V shed 6 bases, J shed 2 bases, and the junction held 7 bases outside the gene matches. The CDR3 here is CASSRDRQTYEQYF. The DNA for the CDR3 is TGTGCCAGCAGCCGGGACAGACAAACCTACGAGCAGTACTTC.

This chain joins TRBV19 and TRBJ2-3; no firm D call. This CDR3 spans 16 amino acids. Trimming removed 5 bases at V and 6 bases at J, with 21 bases between. Germline V gene sequence: CDR1 LNHDA, CDR2 SQIVND (reference sequence). CDR3 sequence: CASSLLGVGPADTQYF. CDR3 in DNA: TGTGCCAGTAGTCTCTTGGGCGTCGGTCCCGCGGATACGCAGTATTTT.

The rearrangement uses TRBV19 and TRBJ2-7; D is perhaps TRBD1 (5 bases). V shed 2 bases and J shed 5 bases, with 16 bases lying between them. Germline CDR1 and CDR2: LNHDA and SQIVND (reference sequence). CDR3 length: 15 amino acids. The CDR3 coding sequence is TGTGCCAGTAGTATAATTGGGCAGGGTAGCAACGAGCAGTACTTC. Protein: CASSIIGQGSNEQYF.

The genes are TRBV9 and TRBJ2-2; 8 bases align to TRBD1. The germline V gene has CDR1 SGDLS and CDR2 YYNGEE. The J segment lost 4 bases and the V segment lost 0 bases, leaving 8 bases of the junction unmatched. The CDR3 has 17 residues. The DNA of the CDR3 is TGTGCCAGCAGCGTAGGTTCCAGGGGGCGCACCACCGGGGAGCTGTTTTTT. Its translation is CASSVGSRGRTTGELFF.

The chain has TRBV5-1 and TRBJ2-7, with 7 bases fitting TRBD1. V trimming: 0 bases; J trimming: 0 bases; junction bases outside the gene matches: 3. The germline V gene has CDR1 SGHRS and CDR2 YFSETQ. CDR3 length: 15 amino acids. The CDR3 spells CASSLEGQISYEQYF. The CDR3, as DNA: TGCGCCAGCAGCTTGGAGGGACAGATCTCCTACGAGCAGTACTTC.

The rearrangement uses TRBV5-1 and TRBJ2-2; the D is unclear. This CDR3 is built from 15 residues. Trimming took 0 bases from V and 3 from J, leaving 9 bases between them. Germline values: CDR1 SGHRS, CDR2 YFSETQ. CDR3 sequence: CASSLVGLHTGELFF. The CDR3 DNA reads as TGCGCCAGCAGCTTGGTTGGGTTGCACACCGGGGAGCTGTTTTTT.

DNA of the CDR3: TGTGCCAGCAGCTTAATCCTACGTGGGCCGTACACCTTC. Protein sequence: CASSLILRGPYTF. The gene calls are TRBV5-6 and TRBJ1-2, with unresolved D. Trimming took 2 bases from V and 11 from J, leaving 16 bases between them. This CDR3 has 13 residues. Germline values: CDR1 SGHDT, CDR2 YYEEEE.

The genes are TRBV5-4 and TRBJ2-7; no reliable D call. The germline V gene has CDR1 SGHNT and CDR2 YYREEE (reference sequence). V dropped 4 bases and J dropped 2 bases, with 10 bases sitting between them. The CDR3 loop spans 13 amino acids. The CDR3 DNA reads TGTGCCAGCAGCCCTCACAAGACCTACGAGCAGTACTTC. This encodes CASSPHKTYEQYF.